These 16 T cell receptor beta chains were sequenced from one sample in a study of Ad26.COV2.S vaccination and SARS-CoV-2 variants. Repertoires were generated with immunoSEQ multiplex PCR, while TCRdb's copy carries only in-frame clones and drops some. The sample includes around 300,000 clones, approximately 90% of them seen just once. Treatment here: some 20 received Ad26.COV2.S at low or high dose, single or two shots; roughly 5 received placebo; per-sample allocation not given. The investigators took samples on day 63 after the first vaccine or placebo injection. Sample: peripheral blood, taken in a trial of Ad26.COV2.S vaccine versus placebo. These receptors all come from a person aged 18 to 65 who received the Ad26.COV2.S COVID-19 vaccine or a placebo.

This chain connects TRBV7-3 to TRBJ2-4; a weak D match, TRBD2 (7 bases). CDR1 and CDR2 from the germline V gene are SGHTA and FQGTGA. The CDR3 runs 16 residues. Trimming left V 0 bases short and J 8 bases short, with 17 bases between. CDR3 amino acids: CASSLTPGVGGDIQYF. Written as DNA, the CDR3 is TGTGCCAGCAGCTTAACGCCAGGGGTGGGAGGGGACATTCAGTACTTC.

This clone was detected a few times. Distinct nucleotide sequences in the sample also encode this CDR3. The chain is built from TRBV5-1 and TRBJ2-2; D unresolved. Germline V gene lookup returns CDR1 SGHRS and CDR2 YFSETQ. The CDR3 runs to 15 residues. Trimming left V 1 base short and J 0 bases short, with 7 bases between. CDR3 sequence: CASSLRQPNTGELFF. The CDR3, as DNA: TGCGCCAGCAGCTTGAGGCAGCCGAACACCGGGGAGCTGTTTTTT.

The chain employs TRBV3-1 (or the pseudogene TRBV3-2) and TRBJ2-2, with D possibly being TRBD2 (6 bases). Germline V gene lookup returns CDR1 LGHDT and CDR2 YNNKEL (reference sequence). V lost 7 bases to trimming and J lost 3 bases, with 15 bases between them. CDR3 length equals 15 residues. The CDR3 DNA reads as TGTGCCAGCACCACTGGAGGGGTGGACACCGGGGAGCTGTTTTTT. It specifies CASTTGGVDTGELFF.

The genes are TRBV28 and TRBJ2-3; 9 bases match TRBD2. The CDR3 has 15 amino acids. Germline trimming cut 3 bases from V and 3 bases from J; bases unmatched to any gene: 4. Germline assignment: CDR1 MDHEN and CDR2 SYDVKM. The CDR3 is CASSFRGGGTDTQYF. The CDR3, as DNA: TGTGCCAGCAGTTTCCGCGGGGGGGGAACAGATACGCAGTATTTT.

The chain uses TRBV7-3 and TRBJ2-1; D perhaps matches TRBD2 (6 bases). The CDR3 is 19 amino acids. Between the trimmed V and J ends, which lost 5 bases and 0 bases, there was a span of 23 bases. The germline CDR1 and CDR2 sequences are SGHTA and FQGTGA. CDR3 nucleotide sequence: TGTGCCAGCAGCCCCGGGACTGGGTCCCTTGGGCTCTCCTACAATGAGCAGTTCTTC. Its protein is CASSPGTGSLGLSYNEQFF.

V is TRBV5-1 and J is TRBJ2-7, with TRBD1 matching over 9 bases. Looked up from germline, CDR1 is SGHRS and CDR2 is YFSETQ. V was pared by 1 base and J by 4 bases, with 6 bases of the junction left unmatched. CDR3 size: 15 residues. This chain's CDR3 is CASSLRGQGAYEQYF. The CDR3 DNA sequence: TGCGCCAGCAGCTTGCGGGGACAGGGAGCGTACGAGCAGTACTTC.

The CDR3 nucleotides are TGTGCCAGCAGCTTTCCCACTGACCGAGATACGCAGTATTTT. Translating it yields CASSFPTDRDTQYF. The V gene is TRBV11-1, the J gene TRBJ2-3; no definite D call. The CDR3 has 14 residues. V was cut by 3 bases and J by 5 bases, with 12 bases left in between. Germline lookup yields CDR1 SGHAT and CDR2 FQDESV (reference sequence).

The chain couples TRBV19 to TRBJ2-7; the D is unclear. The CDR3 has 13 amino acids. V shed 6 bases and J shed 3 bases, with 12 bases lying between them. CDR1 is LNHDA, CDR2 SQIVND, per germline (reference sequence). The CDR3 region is CASSPLGIYEQYF. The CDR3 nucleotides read TGTGCCAGTAGCCCCCTCGGAATCTACGAGCAGTACTTC.

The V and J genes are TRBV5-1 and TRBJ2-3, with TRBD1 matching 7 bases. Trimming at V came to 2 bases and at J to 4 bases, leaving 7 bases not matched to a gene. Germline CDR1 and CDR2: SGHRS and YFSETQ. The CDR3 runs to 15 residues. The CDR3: CASSLSDRAADTQYF. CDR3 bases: TGCGCCAGCAGCTTATCTGACAGGGCTGCAGATACGCAGTATTTT.

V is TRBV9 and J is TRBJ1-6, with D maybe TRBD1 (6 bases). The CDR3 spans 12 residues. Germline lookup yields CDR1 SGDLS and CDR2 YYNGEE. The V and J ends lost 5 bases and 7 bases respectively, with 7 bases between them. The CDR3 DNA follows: TGTGCCAGCAGACAGGGAAATTCACCCCTCCACTTT. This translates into CASRQGNSPLHF.

Here the CDR3 DNA reads TGTGCCAGCAGCTTCGAAACTAGCGGGGGATACAATGAGCAGTTCTTC. Its protein is CASSFETSGGYNEQFF. The genes are TRBV7-2 and TRBJ2-1, with 11 bases fitting TRBD2. Germline CDR1 and CDR2: SGHTA and FQGNSA. There are 16 residues in the CDR3. The V segment lost 3 bases and the J segment 4 bases; nucleotides outside the gene matches: 5. The whole variable domain, remainder taken from reference TRBV7-2 and TRBJ2-1, is GAGVSQSPSNKVTEKGKDVELRCDPISGHTALYWYRQSLGQGLEFLIYFQGNSAPDKSGLPSDRFSAERTGGSVSTLTIQRTQQEDSAVYLCASSFETSGGYNEQFFGPGTRLTVL.

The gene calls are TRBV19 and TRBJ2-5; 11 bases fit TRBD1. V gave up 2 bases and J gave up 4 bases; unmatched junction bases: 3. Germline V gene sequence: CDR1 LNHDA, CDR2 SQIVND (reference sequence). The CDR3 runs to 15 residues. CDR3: CASSIMGTGGETQYF. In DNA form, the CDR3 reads TGTGCCAGTAGTATAATGGGGACAGGGGGAGAGACCCAGTACTTC.

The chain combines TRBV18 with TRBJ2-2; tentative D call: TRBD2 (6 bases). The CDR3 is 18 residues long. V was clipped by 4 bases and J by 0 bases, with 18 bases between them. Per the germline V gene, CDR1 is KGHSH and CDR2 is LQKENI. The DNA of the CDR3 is TGTGCCAGCTCACGGGGGATTGTAGCGGAAACGAACACCGGGGAGCTGTTTTTT. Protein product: CASSRGIVAETNTGELFF.

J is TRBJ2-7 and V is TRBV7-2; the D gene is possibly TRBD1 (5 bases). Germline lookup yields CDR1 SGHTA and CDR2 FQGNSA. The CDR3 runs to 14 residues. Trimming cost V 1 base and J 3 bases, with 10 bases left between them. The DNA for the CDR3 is TGTGCCAGCAGCTTAGTTCCAGGGTACTACGAGCAGTACTTC. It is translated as CASSLVPGYYEQYF.

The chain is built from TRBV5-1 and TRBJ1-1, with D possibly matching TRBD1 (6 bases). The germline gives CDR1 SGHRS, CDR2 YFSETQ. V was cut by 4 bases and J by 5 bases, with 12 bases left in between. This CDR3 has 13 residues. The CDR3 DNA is TGCGCCAGCAGCCAGGACAGTTGGACTGAAGCTTTCTTT. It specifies CASSQDSWTEAFF.

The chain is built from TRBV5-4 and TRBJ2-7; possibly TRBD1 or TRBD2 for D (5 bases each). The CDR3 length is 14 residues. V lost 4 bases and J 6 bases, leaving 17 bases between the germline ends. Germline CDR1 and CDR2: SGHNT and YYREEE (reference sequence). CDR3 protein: CASSHRDGTGEQYF. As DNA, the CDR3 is TGTGCCAGCAGCCACCGGGACGGGACCGGCGAGCAGTACTTC. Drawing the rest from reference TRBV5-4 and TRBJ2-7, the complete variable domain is ETGVTQSPTHLIKTRGQQVTLRCSSQSGHNTVSWYQQALGQGPQFIFQYYREEENGRGNFPPRFSGLQFPNYSSELNVNALELDDSALYLCASSHRDGTGEQYFGPGTRLTVT.